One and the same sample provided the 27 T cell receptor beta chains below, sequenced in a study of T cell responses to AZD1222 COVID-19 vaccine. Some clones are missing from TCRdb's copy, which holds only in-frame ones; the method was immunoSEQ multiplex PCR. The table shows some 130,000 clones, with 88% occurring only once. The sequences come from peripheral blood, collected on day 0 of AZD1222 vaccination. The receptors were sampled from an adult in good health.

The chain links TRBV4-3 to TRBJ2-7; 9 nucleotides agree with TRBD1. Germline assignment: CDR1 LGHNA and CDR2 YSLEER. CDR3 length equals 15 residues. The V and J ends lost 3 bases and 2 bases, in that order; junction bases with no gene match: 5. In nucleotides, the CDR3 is TGCGCCAGCAGCCATGGGACAGGGAATACCTACGAGCAGTACTTC. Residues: CASSHGTGNTYEQYF.

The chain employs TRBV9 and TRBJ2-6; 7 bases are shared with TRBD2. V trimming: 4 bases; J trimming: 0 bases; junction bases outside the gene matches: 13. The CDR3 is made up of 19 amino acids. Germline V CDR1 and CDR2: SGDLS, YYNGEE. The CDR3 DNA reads TGTGCCAGCAGCTTAGGACTAGTAAGCGCCTACTCTGGGGCCAACGTCCTGACTTTC. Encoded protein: CASSLGLVSAYSGANVLTF. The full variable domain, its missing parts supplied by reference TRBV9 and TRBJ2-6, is DSGVTQTPKHLITATGQRVTLRCSPRSGDLSVYWYQQSLDQGLQFLIQYYNGEERAKGNILERFSAQQFPDLHSELNLSSLELGDSALYFCASSLGLVSAYSGANVLTFGAGSRLTVL.

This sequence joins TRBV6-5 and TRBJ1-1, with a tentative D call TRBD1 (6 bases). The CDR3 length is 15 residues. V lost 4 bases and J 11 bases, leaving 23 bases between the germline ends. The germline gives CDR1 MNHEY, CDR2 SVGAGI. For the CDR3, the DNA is TGTGCCAGCAGTTCCAGCTCCGGGACACCCTTTGGGGCTTTCTTT. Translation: CASSSSSGTPFGAFF.

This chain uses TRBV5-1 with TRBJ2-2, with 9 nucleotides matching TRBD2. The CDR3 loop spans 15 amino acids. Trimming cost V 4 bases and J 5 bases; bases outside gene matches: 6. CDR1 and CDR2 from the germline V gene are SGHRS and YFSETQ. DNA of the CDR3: TGCGCCAGCAGCGGGATAAGCGGGGGGACCGGGGAGCTGTTTTTT. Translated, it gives CASSGISGGTGELFF.

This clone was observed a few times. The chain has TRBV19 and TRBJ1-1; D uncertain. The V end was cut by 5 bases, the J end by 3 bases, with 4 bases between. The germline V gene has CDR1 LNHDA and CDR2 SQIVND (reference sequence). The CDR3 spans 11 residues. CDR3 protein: CASSLYTEAFF. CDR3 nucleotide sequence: TGTGCCAGTAGTTTGTACACTGAAGCTTTCTTT. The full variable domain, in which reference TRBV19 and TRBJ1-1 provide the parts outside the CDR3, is DGGITQSPKYLFRKEGQNVTLSCEQNLNHDAMYWYRQDPGQGLRLIYYSQIVNDFQKGDIAEGYSVSREKKESFPLTVTSAQKNPTAFYLCASSLYTEAFFGQGTRLTVV.

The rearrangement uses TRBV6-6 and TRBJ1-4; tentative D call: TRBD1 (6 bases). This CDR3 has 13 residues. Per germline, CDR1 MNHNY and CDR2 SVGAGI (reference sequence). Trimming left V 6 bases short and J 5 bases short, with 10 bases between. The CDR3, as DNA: TGTGCCAGCAGGACAGGAAAGAATGAAAAACTGTTTTTT. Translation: CASRTGKNEKLFF.

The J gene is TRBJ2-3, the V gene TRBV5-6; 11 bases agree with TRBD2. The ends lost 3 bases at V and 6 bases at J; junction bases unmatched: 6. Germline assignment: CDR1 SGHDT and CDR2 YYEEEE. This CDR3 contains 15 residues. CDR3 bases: TGTGCCAGCAGCTCGCTAGCGGGAGGATCCGATACGCAGTATTTT. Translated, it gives CASSSLAGGSDTQYF.

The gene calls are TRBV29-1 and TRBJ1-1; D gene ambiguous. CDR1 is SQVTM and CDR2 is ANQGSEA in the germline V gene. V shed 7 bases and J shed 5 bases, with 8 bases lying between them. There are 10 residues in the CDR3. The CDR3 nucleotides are TGCAGCGGGTTACAGACTGAAGCTTTCTTT. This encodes CSGLQTEAFF.

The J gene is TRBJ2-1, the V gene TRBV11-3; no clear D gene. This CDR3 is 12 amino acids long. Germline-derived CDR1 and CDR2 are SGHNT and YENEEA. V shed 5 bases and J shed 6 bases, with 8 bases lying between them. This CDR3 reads CASSGEGNEQFF. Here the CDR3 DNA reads TGTGCCAGCAGCGGGGAAGGCAATGAGCAGTTCTTC.

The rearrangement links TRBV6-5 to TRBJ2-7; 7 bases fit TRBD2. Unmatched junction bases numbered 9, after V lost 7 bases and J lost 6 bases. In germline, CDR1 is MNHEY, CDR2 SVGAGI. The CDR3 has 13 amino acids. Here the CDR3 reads CASMREQAFEQYF. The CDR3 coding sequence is TGTGCCAGCATGCGGGAGCAGGCCTTCGAGCAGTACTTC.

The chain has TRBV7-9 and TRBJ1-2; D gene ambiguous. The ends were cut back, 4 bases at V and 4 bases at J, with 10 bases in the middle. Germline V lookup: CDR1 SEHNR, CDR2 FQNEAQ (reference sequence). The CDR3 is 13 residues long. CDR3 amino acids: CASSSSSTYGYTF. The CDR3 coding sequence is TGTGCCAGCAGCTCAAGTTCTACCTATGGCTACACCTTC.

This chain's CDR3 is CATSSGRIGEQYF. The DNA of the CDR3 is TGTGCCACCTCTAGCGGGAGGATTGGCGAGCAGTACTTC. The chain carries TRBV7-2 and TRBJ2-7; the match to TRBD2 covers 11 bases. The CDR3 covers 13 residues. V lost 10 bases and J lost 6; bases outside the gene matches: 8. Germline CDR1 and CDR2: SGHTA and FQGNSA.

The CDR3 loop is CASSVGGPDNEQFF. In DNA form, the CDR3 reads TGCGCCAGCAGTGTGGGCGGGCCGGACAATGAGCAGTTCTTC. The chain employs TRBV10-1 and TRBJ2-1, with D maybe TRBD2 (5 bases). Deletions cut 4 bases from V and 5 bases from J, with 12 bases between. Germline V gives CDR1 WNHNN, CDR2 SYGVQD (reference sequence). CDR3 length: 14 amino acids.

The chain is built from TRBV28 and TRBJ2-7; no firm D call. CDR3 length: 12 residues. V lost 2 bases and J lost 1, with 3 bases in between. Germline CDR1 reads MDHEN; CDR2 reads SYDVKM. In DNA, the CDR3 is TGTGCCAGCAGTTTAGGTTCCTACGAGCAGTACTTC. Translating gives CASSLGSYEQYF.

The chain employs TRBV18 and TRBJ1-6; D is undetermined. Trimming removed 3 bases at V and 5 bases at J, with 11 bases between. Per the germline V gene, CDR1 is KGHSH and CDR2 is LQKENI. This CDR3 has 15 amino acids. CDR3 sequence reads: CASSPAGRDNSPLHF. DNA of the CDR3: TGTGCCAGCTCACCTGCGGGGAGGGATAATTCACCCCTCCACTTT.

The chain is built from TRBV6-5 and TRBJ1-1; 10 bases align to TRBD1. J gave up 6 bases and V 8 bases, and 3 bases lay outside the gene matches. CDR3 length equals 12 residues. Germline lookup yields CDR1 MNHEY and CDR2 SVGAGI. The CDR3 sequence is CASRQGAAEAFF. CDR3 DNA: TGTGCCAGCCGACAGGGGGCGGCTGAAGCTTTCTTT.

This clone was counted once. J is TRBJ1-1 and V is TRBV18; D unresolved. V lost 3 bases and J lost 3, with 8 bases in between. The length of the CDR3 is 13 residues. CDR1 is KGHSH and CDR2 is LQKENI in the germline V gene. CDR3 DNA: TGTGCCAGCTCACCCCTCGTCCACACTGAAGCTTTCTTT. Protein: CASSPLVHTEAFF.

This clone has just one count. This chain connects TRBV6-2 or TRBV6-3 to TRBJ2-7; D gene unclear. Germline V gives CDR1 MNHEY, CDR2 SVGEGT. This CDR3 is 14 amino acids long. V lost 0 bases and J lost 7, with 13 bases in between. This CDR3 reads CASSYSSGPREQYF. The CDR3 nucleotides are TGTGCCAGCAGTTACTCGTCGGGCCCAAGAGAGCAGTACTTC.

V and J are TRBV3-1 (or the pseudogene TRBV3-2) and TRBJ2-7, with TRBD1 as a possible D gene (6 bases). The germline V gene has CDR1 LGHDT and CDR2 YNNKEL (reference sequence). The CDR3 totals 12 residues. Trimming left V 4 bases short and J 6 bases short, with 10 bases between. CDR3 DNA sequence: TGTGCCAGCAGCCGCCGGGACATCGAGCAGTACTTC. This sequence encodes CASSRRDIEQYF.

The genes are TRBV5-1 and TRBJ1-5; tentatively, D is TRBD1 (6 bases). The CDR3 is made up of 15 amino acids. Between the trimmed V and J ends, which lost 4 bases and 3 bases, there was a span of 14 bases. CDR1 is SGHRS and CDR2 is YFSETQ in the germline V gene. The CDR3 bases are TGCGCCAGCAGCCTTGAAGGGACATCCAATCAGCCCCAGCATTTT. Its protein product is CASSLEGTSNQPQHF.

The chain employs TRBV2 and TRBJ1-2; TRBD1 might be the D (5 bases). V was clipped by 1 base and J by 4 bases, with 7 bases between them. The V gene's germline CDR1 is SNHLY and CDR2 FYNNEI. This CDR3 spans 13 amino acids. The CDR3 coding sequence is TGTGCCAGCAGTGAAGTGGGGGTCTATGGCTACACCTTC. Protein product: CASSEVGVYGYTF.

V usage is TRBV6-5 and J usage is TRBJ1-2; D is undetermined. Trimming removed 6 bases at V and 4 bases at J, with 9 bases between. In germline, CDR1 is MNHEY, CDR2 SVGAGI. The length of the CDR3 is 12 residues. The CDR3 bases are TGTGCCAGCAGCCCCAACTTCTATGGCTACACCTTC. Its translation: CASSPNFYGYTF.

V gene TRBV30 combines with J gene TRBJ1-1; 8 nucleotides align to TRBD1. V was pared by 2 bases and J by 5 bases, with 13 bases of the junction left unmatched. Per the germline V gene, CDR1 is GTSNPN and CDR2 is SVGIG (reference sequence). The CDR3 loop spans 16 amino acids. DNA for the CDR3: TGTGCCTGGAGTTCCGGGACAGGTGCCGGAAGGACTGAAGCTTTCTTT. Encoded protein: CAWSSGTGAGRTEAFF.

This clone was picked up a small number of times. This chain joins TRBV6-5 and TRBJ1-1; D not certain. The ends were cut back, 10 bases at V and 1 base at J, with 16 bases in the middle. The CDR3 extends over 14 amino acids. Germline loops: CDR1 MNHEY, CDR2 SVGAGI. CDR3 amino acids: CATTDPWGNTEAFF. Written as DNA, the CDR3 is TGTGCCACCACCGACCCCTGGGGGAACACTGAAGCTTTCTTT.

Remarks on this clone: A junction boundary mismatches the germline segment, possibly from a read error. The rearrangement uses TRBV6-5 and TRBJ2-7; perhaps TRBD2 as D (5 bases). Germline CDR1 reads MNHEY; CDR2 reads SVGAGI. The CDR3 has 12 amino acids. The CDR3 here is CGERSISYEQYF. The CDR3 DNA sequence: TGCGGGGAGCGTTCAATCTCCTACGAGCAGTACTTC.

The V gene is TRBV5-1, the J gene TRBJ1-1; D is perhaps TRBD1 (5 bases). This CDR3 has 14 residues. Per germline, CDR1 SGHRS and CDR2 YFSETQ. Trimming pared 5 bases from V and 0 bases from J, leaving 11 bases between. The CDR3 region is CASSSDRLNTEAFF. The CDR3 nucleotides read TGCGCCAGCAGTTCAGACAGACTGAACACTGAAGCTTTCTTT.

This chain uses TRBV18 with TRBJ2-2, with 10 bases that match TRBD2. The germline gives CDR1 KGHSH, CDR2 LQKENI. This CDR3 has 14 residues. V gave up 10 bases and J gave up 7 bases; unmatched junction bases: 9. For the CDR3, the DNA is TGTGCCATGCCCGGACTAGCGGTGGGCGGGGAGCTGTTTTTT. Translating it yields CAMPGLAVGGELFF.